Listed here is a single T cell receptor (beta chain). One end of the junction varies from germline; a read error may be responsible. This specimen comes from a study of control samples from healthy donors and cancer patients. TCRdb's table, derived via immunoSEQ multiplex PCR, lists solely in-frame clones and lacks some. The profile shows about 410,000 clones, 75% to 95% of them singletons. The length of the CDR3 is 14 residues. The germline CDR1 and CDR2 sequences are MNHEY and SMNVEV (reference sequence). The sequence was obtained from a man aged 35-49 years with head and neck cancer. The sequenced sample was PBMCs. This chain uses TRBV27 with TRBJ2-2, with TRBD2 matching over 7 bases. As DNA, the CDR3 is TGTGCCAGCAGTTTAGGACTAGAACACCGGGGAGCTGTTTTT. It specifies CASSLGLEHRGAVF.